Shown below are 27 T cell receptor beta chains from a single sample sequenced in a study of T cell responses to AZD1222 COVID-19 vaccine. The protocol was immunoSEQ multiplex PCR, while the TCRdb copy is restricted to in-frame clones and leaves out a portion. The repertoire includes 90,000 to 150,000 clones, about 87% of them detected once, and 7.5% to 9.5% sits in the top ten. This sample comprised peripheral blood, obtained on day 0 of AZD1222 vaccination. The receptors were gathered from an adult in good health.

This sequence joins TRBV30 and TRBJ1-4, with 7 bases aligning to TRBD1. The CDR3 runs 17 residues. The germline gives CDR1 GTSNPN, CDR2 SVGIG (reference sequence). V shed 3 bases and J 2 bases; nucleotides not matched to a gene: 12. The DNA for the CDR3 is TGTGCCTGGAGCTATGGGCGGAGGGGGCTGACTAATGAAAAACTGTTTTTT. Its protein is CAWSYGRRGLTNEKLFF.

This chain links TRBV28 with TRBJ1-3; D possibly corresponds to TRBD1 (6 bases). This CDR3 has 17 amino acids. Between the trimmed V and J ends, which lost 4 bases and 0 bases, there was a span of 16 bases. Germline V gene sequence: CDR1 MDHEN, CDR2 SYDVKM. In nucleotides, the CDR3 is TGTGCCAGCAGTTCGTCAGGGGCCTTTATCTCTGGAAACACCATATATTTT. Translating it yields CASSSSGAFISGNTIYF.

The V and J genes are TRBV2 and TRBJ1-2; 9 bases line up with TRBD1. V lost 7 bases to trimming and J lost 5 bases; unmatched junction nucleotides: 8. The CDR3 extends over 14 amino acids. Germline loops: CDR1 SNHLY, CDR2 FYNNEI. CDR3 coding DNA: TGTGCCAGCAACCTACAGGGGGCGAGGTATGGCTACACCTTC. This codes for CASNLQGARYGYTF. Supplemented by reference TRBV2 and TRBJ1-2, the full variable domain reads EPEVTQTPSHQVTQMGQEVILRCVPISNHLYFYWYRQILGQKVEFLVSFYNNEISEKSEIFDDQFSVERPDGSNFTLKIRSTKLEDSAMYFCASNLQGARYGYTFGSGTRLTVV.

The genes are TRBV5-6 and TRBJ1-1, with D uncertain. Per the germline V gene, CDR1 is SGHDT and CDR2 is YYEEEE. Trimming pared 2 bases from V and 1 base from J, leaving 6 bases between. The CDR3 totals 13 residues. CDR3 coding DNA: TGTGCCAGCAGCTTTTTCGGGAACACTGAAGCTTTCTTT. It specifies CASSFFGNTEAFF.

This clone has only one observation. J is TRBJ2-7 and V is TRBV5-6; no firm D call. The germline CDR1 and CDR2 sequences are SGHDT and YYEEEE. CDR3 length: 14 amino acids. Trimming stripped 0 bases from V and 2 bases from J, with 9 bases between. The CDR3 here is CASSLGSATYEQYF. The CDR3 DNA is TGTGCCAGCAGCTTGGGCTCCGCTACCTACGAGCAGTACTTC. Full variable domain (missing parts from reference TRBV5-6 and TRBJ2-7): DAGVTQSPTHLIKTRGQQVTLRCSPKSGHDTVSWYQQALGQGPQFIFQYYEEEERQRGNFPDRFSGHQFPNYSSELNVNALLLGDSALYLCASSLGSATYEQYFGPGTRLTVT.

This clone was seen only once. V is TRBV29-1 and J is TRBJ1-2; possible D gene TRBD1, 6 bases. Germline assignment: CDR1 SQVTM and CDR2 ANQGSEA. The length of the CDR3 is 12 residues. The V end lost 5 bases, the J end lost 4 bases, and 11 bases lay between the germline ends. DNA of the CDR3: TGCAGCGTTACGGGACACCCCTATGGCTACACCTTC. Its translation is CSVTGHPYGYTF.

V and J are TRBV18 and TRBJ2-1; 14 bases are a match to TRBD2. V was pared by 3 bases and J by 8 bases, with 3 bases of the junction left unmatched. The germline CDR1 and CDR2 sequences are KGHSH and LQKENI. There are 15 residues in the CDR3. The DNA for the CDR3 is TGTGCCAGCTCACCGGGACTAGCGGGAGAAGATGAGCAGTTCTTC. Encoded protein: CASSPGLAGEDEQFF. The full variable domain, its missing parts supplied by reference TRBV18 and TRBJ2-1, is NAGVMQNPRHLVRRRGQEARLRCSPMKGHSHVYWYRQLPEEGLKFMVYLQKENIIDESGMPKERFSAEFPKEGPSILRIQQVVRGDSAAYFCASSPGLAGEDEQFFGPGTRLTVL.

The CDR3 nucleotides read TGTGCCATCAGCCCGGGACAGGTATATGCAGATACGCAGTATTTT. Protein sequence: CAISPGQVYADTQYF. This chain uses TRBV10-3 with TRBJ2-3; 8 bases are shared with TRBD1. CDR1 is ENHRY and CDR2 is SYGVKD in the germline V gene. Losses at the gene ends were 6 bases for V and 4 bases for J; bases not matched to a gene: 9. The CDR3 covers 15 residues.

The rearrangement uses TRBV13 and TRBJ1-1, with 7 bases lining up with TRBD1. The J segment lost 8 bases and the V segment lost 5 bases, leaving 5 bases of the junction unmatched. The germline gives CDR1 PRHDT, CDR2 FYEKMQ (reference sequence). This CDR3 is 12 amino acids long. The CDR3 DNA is TGTGCCAGCAGCCGGGGACAGACCGAAGCTTTCTTT. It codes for CASSRGQTEAFF.

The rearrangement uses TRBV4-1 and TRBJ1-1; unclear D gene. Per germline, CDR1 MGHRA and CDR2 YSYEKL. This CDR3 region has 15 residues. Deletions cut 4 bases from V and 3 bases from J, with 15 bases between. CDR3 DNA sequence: TGCGCCAGCAGCCGAGAGGCAGGTACGGACACTGAAGCTTTCTTT. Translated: CASSREAGTDTEAFF.

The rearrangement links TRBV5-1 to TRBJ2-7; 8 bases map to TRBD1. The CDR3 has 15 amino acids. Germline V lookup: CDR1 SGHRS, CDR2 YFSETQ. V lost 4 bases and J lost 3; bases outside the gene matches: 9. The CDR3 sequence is CASSGQGAPFYEQYF. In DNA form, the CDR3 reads TGCGCCAGCAGCGGACAGGGTGCCCCTTTCTACGAGCAGTACTTC.

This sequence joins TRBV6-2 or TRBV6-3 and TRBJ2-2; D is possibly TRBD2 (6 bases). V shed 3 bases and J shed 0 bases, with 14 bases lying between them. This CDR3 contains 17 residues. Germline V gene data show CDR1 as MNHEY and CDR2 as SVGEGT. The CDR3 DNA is TGTGCCAGCAGTTATCCGGCGGGGCAAGCGAACACCGGGGAGCTGTTTTTT. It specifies CASSYPAGQANTGELFF.

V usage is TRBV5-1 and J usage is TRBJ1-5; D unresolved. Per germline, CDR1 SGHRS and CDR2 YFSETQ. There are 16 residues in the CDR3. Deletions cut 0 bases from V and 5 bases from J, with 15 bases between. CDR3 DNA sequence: TGCGCCAGCAGCTTGGACCAGGCCAGCCCCCATCAGCCCCAGCATTTT. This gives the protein CASSLDQASPHQPQHF.

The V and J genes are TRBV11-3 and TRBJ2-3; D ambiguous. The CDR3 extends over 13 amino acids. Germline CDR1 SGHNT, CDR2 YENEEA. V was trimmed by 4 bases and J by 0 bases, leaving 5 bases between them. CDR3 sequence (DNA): TGTGCCAGCAGCTCCGATAGCACAGATACGCAGTATTTT. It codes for CASSSDSTDTQYF.

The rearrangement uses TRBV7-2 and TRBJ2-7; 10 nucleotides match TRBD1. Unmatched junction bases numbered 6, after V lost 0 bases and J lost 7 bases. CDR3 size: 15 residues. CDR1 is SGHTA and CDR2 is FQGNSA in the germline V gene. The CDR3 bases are TGTGCCAGCAGCTTAGCGGGACAGGGGCCCTGGGAGCAGTACTTC. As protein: CASSLAGQGPWEQYF.

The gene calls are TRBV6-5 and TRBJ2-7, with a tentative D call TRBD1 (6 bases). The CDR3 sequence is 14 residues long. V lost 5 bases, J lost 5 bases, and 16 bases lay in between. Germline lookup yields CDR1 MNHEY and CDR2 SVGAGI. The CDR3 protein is CASSTLGGRDEQYF. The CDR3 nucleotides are TGTGCCAGCAGTACCCTAGGGGGTAGGGACGAGCAGTACTTC.

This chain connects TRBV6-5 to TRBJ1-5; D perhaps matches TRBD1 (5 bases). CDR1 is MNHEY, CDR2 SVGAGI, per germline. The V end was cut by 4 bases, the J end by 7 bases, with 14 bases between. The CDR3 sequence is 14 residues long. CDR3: CASSSRGDGQPQHF. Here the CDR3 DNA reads TGTGCCAGCAGTTCCCGAGGGGACGGGCAGCCCCAGCATTTT.

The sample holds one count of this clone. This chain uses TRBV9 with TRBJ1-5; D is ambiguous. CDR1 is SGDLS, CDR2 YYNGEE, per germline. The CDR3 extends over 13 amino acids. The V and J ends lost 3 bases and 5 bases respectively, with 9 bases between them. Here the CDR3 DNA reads TGTGCCAGCAGCGGTGGGCTTGATCAGCCCCAGCATTTT. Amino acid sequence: CASSGGLDQPQHF.

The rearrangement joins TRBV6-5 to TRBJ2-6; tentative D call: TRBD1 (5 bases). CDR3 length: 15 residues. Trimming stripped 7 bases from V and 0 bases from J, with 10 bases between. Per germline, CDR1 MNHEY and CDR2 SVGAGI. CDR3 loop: CASTPDSSGANVLTF. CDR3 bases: TGTGCCAGCACCCCCGACAGCTCTGGGGCCAACGTCCTGACTTTC.

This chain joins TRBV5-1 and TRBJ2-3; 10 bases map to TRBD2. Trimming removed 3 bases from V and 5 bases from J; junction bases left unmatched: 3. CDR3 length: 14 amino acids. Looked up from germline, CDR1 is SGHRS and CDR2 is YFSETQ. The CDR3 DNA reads TGCGCCAGCAGCTCTTCTAGCGGGAGAGATACGCAGTATTTT. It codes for CASSSSSGRDTQYF.

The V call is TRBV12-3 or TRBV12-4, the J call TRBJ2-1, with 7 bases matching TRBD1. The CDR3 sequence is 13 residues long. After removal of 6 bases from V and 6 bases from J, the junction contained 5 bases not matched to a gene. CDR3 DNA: TGTGCCAGCAGGGACAGGCCCACCAATGAGCAGTTCTTC. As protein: CASRDRPTNEQFF.

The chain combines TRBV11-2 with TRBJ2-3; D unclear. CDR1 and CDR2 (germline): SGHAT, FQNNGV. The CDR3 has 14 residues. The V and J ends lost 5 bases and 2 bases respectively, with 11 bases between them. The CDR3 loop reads CASSPPPLTDTQYF. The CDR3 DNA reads TGTGCCAGCAGCCCACCACCTCTCACAGATACGCAGTATTTT. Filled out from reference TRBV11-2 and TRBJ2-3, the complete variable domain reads EAGVAQSPRYKIIEKRQSVAFWCNPISGHATLYWYQQILGQGPKLLIQFQNNGVVDDSQLPKDRFSAERLKGVDSTLKIQPAKLEDSAVYLCASSPPPLTDTQYFGPGTRLTVL.

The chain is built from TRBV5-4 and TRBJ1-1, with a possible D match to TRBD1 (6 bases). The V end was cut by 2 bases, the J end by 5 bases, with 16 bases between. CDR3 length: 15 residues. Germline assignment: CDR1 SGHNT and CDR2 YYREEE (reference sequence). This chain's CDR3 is CASSLARGSRTEAFF. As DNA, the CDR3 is TGTGCCAGCAGCTTAGCGAGGGGGAGTCGGACTGAAGCTTTCTTT. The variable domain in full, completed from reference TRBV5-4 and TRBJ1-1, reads ETGVTQSPTHLIKTRGQQVTLRCSSQSGHNTVSWYQQALGQGPQFIFQYYREEENGRGNFPPRFSGLQFPNYSSELNVNALELDDSALYLCASSLARGSRTEAFFGQGTRLTVV.

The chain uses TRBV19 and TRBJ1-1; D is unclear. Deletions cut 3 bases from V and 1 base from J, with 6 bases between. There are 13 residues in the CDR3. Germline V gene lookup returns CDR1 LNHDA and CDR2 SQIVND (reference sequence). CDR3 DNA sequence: TGTGCCAGTAGTATGGGTCCGAACACTGAAGCTTTCTTT. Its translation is CASSMGPNTEAFF.

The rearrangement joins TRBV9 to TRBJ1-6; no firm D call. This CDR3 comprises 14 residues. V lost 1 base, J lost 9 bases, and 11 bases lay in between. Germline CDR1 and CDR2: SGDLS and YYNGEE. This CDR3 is CASSVFRSGSPLHF. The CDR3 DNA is TGTGCCAGCAGCGTATTTCGCAGTGGTTCACCCCTCCACTTT.

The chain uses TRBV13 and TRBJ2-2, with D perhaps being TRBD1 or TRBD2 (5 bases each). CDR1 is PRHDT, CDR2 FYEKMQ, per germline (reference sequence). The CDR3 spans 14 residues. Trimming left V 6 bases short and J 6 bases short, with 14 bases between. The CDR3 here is CASRSGRGAGELFF. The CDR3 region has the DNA TGTGCCAGCAGATCAGGGAGAGGAGCCGGGGAGCTGTTTTTT.

CDR3 in DNA: TGTGCCAGCAGTCTCCTCCGACAGAACACTGAAGCTTTCTTT. Translation gives CASSLLRQNTEAFF. The chain recombines TRBV6-2 or TRBV6-3 with TRBJ1-1; D gene ambiguous. This CDR3 is 14 amino acids long. CDR1 is MNHEY and CDR2 is SVGEGT in the germline V gene. Deletions cut 5 bases from V and 1 base from J, with 11 bases between.